One sample yielded the 30 T cell receptor beta chains listed below, sequenced in a study of T cell changes during pregnancy in multiple sclerosis. Sequencing used immunoSEQ multiplex PCR; TCRdb keeps in-frame clones, though not all of them. The sample shows about 42,000 clones, 88% of them seen only once. Material: CD4+ T cells from peripheral blood mononuclear cells, obtained in the second trimester of pregnancy. The origin of the receptors is a female donor with multiple sclerosis, enrolled in a pregnancy study.

The CDR3 sequence: CASLPGQGAIELSGELFF. CDR3 bases: TGTGCCAGTTTACCGGGACAGGGGGCGATTGAACTATCCGGGGAGCTGTTTTTT. The chain recombines TRBV7-9 with TRBJ2-2, with 12 positions matching TRBD1. This CDR3 comprises 18 residues. CDR1 is SEHNR, CDR2 FQNEAQ, per germline (reference sequence). Unmatched junction bases numbered 17, after V lost 9 bases and J lost 6 bases.

The V and J genes are TRBV2 and TRBJ2-2; TRBD2 is a possible D gene (7 bases). The CDR3 loop spans 16 amino acids. Trimming shortened V by 5 bases and J by 0 bases, and 13 bases separated the two germline ends. The germline gives CDR1 SNHLY, CDR2 FYNNEI. CDR3 protein: CASSSSGGPNTGELFF. For the CDR3, the DNA is TGTGCCAGCAGTTCTTCCGGGGGGCCGAACACCGGGGAGCTGTTTTTT.

The V call is TRBV5-1, the J call TRBJ2-1; 11 bases map to TRBD1. CDR3 length equals 17 residues. The junction had 6 bases not matched to a gene; V was cut back by 4 bases and J by 0 bases. Germline-derived CDR1 and CDR2 are SGHRS and YFSETQ. The CDR3 here is CASSVGQGVSSYNEQFF. The CDR3 DNA follows: TGCGCCAGCAGCGTGGGACAGGGGGTCAGCTCCTACAATGAGCAGTTCTTC.

The chain recombines TRBV9 with TRBJ2-2; D may be TRBD1 (6 bases). The CDR3 sequence is 16 residues long. Germline-derived CDR1 and CDR2 are SGDLS and YYNGEE. Trimming left V 2 bases short and J 1 base short, with 12 bases between. The DNA of the CDR3 is TGTGCCAGCAGCGTGACCGGGACAATGAACACCGGGGAGCTGTTTTTT. It is translated as CASSVTGTMNTGELFF.

The rearrangement uses TRBV18 and TRBJ2-2, with D possibly TRBD1 on 6 matching bases. Germline V gene lookup returns CDR1 KGHSH and CDR2 LQKENI. The CDR3 spans 16 residues. Trimming removed 2 bases at V and 5 bases at J, with 15 bases between. DNA of the CDR3: TGTGCCAGCTCACCAACACCGGACAGAGCGACCGGGGAGCTGTTTTTT. It translates to CASSPTPDRATGELFF.

As for this clone: Its ends do not fully match the called genes, so a read error is possible. The chain couples TRBV7-7 to TRBJ2-2; 9 nucleotides agree with TRBD1. Looked up from germline, CDR1 is SSHAT and CDR2 is FNYEAQ (reference sequence). This CDR3 is 15 amino acids long. The CDR3 coding sequence is TGTGCTAGCAGCTTACAGGGGGCGGGCACCGGGGAGCTGTTTTTT. Translation gives CASSLQGAGTGELFF.

This clone was seen only once. This CDR3 reads CATSRDLNTGELFF. Here the CDR3 DNA reads TGTGCCACCAGCAGAGATCTTAACACCGGGGAGCTGTTTTTT. The rearrangement links TRBV15 to TRBJ2-2; D not resolved. Germline lookup yields CDR1 LNHNV and CDR2 YYDKDF (reference sequence). Trimming left V 0 bases short and J 2 bases short, with 4 bases between. The CDR3 contains 14 residues.

J is TRBJ2-2 and V is TRBV6-1; D is ambiguous. The V end was cut by 7 bases, the J end by 6 bases, with 9 bases between. The germline V gene has CDR1 MNHNS and CDR2 SASEGT. This CDR3 region has 12 residues. This CDR3 is CASISFPGELFF. CDR3 nucleotide sequence: TGTGCCAGCATTAGCTTCCCCGGGGAGCTGTTTTTT.

The genes are TRBV9 and TRBJ2-3, with D possibly being TRBD2 (5 bases). Trimming removed 4 bases at V and 2 bases at J, with 14 bases between. The germline V gene has CDR1 SGDLS and CDR2 YYNGEE. The CDR3 runs 15 residues. In DNA form, the CDR3 reads TGTGCCAGCAGCATCGTCGGAGGCATCACAGATACGCAGTATTTT. This codes for CASSIVGGITDTQYF.

This chain links TRBV6-6 with TRBJ1-4; 7 nucleotides match TRBD1. V was pared by 3 bases and J by 8 bases, with 9 bases of the junction left unmatched. The CDR3 spans 15 residues. Germline CDR1 MNHNY, CDR2 SVGAGI (reference sequence). This CDR3 reads CASSYPTGRKEKLFF. The CDR3 DNA reads as TGTGCCAGCAGTTATCCGACAGGGCGGAAGGAAAAACTGTTTTTT.

V and J are TRBV6-5 and TRBJ2-2; TRBD1 matches 7 bases. The V gene end was trimmed by 6 bases and the J gene end by 5 bases; junction bases not matched to a gene: 9. Germline lookup yields CDR1 MNHEY and CDR2 SVGAGI. The CDR3 loop spans 15 amino acids. The CDR3: CASRFTGARTGELFF. The CDR3 nucleotides read TGTGCCAGCAGGTTCACAGGGGCGCGGACCGGGGAGCTGTTTTTT.

The chain has TRBV27 and TRBJ1-2; the D gene is possibly TRBD1 (6 bases). There are 13 residues in the CDR3. Germline CDR1 and CDR2: MNHEY and SMNVEV (reference sequence). Trimming removed 2 bases from V and 9 bases from J, with 13 bases in between. The chain's CDR3 is CASSLHATGSYTF. CDR3 DNA: TGTGCCAGCAGTTTACACGCTACAGGGAGCTACACCTTC.

The chain uses TRBV11-2 and TRBJ2-5, with TRBD1 as a possible D gene (6 bases). V was clipped by 3 bases and J by 4 bases, with 9 bases between them. Germline values: CDR1 SGHAT, CDR2 FQNNGV. The CDR3 has 13 amino acids. The CDR3 reads CASSFKGVETQYF. CDR3 nucleotides: TGTGCCAGCAGCTTTAAGGGGGTAGAGACCCAGTACTTC.

This rearrangement joins TRBV6-5 to TRBJ2-7, with D maybe TRBD1 (6 bases). With 4 bases removed from V and 2 bases from J, the gap between germline ends came to 9 bases. The CDR3 has 13 residues. Germline lookup yields CDR1 MNHEY and CDR2 SVGAGI. The DNA of the CDR3 is TGTGCCAGCAGTTCGGACAGTACCTACGAGCAGTACTTC. Protein: CASSSDSTYEQYF.

The chain links TRBV7-2 to TRBJ2-7; 8 bases are a match to TRBD1. The trim removed 5 bases at V and 4 bases at J, leaving 10 bases unmatched. This CDR3 region has 15 residues. Germline assignment: CDR1 SGHTA and CDR2 FQGNSA. CDR3 coding DNA: TGTGCCAGCAGCCCGGACAGGGACTCTCTGTACGAGCAGTACTTC. It codes for CASSPDRDSLYEQYF.

This clone is classed as medium-sized. The chain carries TRBV28 and TRBJ2-3; 7 bases match TRBD2. V shed 3 bases and J 2 bases; nucleotides not matched to a gene: 14. In germline, CDR1 is MDHEN, CDR2 SYDVKM. The CDR3 has 18 residues. The CDR3: CASSFPFSMAGDTDTQYF. The CDR3 DNA reads TGTGCCAGCAGTTTCCCCTTCAGCATGGCGGGGGACACAGATACGCAGTATTTT.

The chain links TRBV29-1 to TRBJ1-2; D unresolved. This CDR3 has 12 residues. Germline loops: CDR1 SQVTM, CDR2 ANQGSEA. The V end lost 4 bases, the J end lost 2 bases, and 8 bases lay between the germline ends. The chain's CDR3 is CSVVSLNYGYTF. The CDR3, as DNA: TGCAGCGTTGTGTCCTTAAACTATGGCTACACCTTC.

The chain combines TRBV5-1 with TRBJ1-1; 10 bases match TRBD1. The CDR3 loop spans 14 amino acids. The V segment lost 3 bases and the J segment 10 bases; nucleotides outside the gene matches: 9. Germline V lookup: CDR1 SGHRS, CDR2 YFSETQ. CDR3 sequence (DNA): TGCGCCAGCAGCTATTCCGGGACAGGGGAGGGAGCTTTCTTT. Translation gives CASSYSGTGEGAFF.

This chain's CDR3 is CASRGAGTNTEAFF. The CDR3, as DNA: TGTGCCAGCAGGGGAGCAGGGACTAACACTGAAGCTTTCTTT. V is TRBV28 and J is TRBJ1-1; TRBD1 might be the D (5 bases). Per germline, CDR1 MDHEN and CDR2 SYDVKM. The CDR3 has 14 amino acids. V lost 6 bases and J 2 bases, leaving 13 bases between the germline ends.

V gene TRBV30 combines with J gene TRBJ1-1, with D possibly TRBD1 on 6 matching bases. This CDR3 region has 13 residues. CDR1 is GTSNPN, CDR2 SVGIG, per germline (reference sequence). V was pared by 3 bases and J by 1 base, with 9 bases between. The CDR3: CAWRDRGNTEAFF. CDR3 DNA: TGTGCCTGGAGGGACAGAGGGAACACTGAAGCTTTCTTT.

The V gene is TRBV6-6, the J gene TRBJ2-7; TRBD1 aligns across 9 bases. CDR3 length: 16 residues. J gave up 4 bases and V 7 bases, and 14 bases lay outside the gene matches. CDR1 is MNHNY, CDR2 SVGAGI, per germline (reference sequence). CDR3 protein: CASIHSGQGGGYEQYF. The DNA of the CDR3 is TGTGCCAGCATCCATTCGGGACAGGGTGGGGGGTACGAGCAGTACTTC.

This chain joins TRBV6-5 and TRBJ2-6, with a weak D call TRBD1 (5 bases). The CDR3 runs 16 residues. Between the trimmed V and J ends, which lost 2 bases and 0 bases, there was a span of 8 bases. Germline CDR1 and CDR2: MNHEY and SVGAGI. CDR3 nucleotide sequence: TGTGCCAGCAGTTACGTGGGGCCCTCTGGGGCCAACGTCCTGACTTTC. Its protein product is CASSYVGPSGANVLTF.

The gene calls are TRBV30 and TRBJ1-6, with a possible D match to TRBD1 (5 bases). Trimming removed 4 bases at V and 10 bases at J, with 23 bases between. The V gene's germline CDR1 is GTSNPN and CDR2 SVGIG (reference sequence). CDR3 length equals 16 residues. The CDR3 sequence is CAWTYTRRGTGSPLHF. CDR3 nucleotide sequence: TGTGCCTGGACCTACACTAGGAGGGGAACGGGATCACCCCTCCACTTT.

The chain combines TRBV5-1 with TRBJ2-7; D gene uncertain. Germline CDR1 is SGHRS and CDR2 is YFSETQ. This CDR3 contains 11 residues. The V and J ends lost 3 bases and 4 bases respectively, with 5 bases between them. The DNA for the CDR3 is TGCGCCAGCAGCTCGGAGTACGAGCAGTACTTC. It is translated as CASSSEYEQYF.

This chain connects TRBV28 to TRBJ1-1; tentatively, D is TRBD1 (6 bases). Looked up from germline, CDR1 is MDHEN and CDR2 is SYDVKM. V dropped 2 bases and J dropped 4 bases, with 11 bases sitting between them. This CDR3 is 14 amino acids long. The CDR3 protein is CASSLGTPGTEAFF. CDR3 DNA: TGTGCCAGCAGTTTAGGGACACCGGGCACTGAAGCTTTCTTT.

V usage is TRBV11-2 and J usage is TRBJ2-7; 7 positions agree with TRBD1. J lost 3 bases, V lost 5 bases, and 13 bases had no gene match. The CDR3 loop spans 16 amino acids. Per germline, CDR1 SGHAT and CDR2 FQNNGV. CDR3 nucleotide sequence: TGTGCCAGCAGCCCCATGTCCGGGGACAGTTTCTACGAGCAGTACTTC. It specifies CASSPMSGDSFYEQYF. Using reference TRBV11-2 and TRBJ2-7 for the parts outside the CDR3, the full variable domain is EAGVAQSPRYKIIEKRQSVAFWCNPISGHATLYWYQQILGQGPKLLIQFQNNGVVDDSQLPKDRFSAERLKGVDSTLKIQPAKLEDSAVYLCASSPMSGDSFYEQYFGPGTRLTVT.

J is TRBJ2-7 and V is TRBV28, with D perhaps matching TRBD1 (7 bases). Germline V CDR1 and CDR2: MDHEN, SYDVKM. The CDR3 is 19 amino acids. Trimming removed 4 bases at V and 2 bases at J, with 27 bases between. The CDR3 DNA follows: TGTGCCAGCAGTTCCCAACCGACAGGGAGGATTAGTAGACCCTACGAGCAGTACTTC. This codes for CASSSQPTGRISRPYEQYF.

The chain combines TRBV5-1 with TRBJ2-5; TRBD1 agrees at 10 bases. CDR3 length: 15 amino acids. Germline V gene sequence: CDR1 SGHRS, CDR2 YFSETQ. V dropped 4 bases and J dropped 5; count of bases not matched to a gene: 8. The CDR3 bases are TGCGCCAGCAGCCCGGACAGGGGGGTTCGGGAGACCCAGTACTTC. It yields the protein CASSPDRGVRETQYF.

The rearrangement uses TRBV13 and TRBJ2-7, with a tentative D call TRBD1 (5 bases). Germline CDR1 and CDR2: PRHDT and FYEKMQ (reference sequence). V was shortened by 2 bases and J by 8 bases, with 13 bases between the two germline ends. This CDR3 comprises 13 residues. The CDR3 loop is CASSLQGVKKQYF. Written as DNA, the CDR3 is TGTGCCAGCAGCTTACAGGGCGTGAAGAAGCAGTACTTC.

The DNA for the CDR3 is TGCGCCAGCAGCTTGGAGAGAGGTTTTGGTTACGAGCAGTACTTC. This encodes CASSLERGFGYEQYF. The V call is TRBV5-1, the J call TRBJ2-7; the D is unclear. The CDR3 sequence is 15 residues long. CDR1 is SGHRS and CDR2 is YFSETQ in the germline V gene. Between the trimmed V and J ends, which lost 0 bases and 4 bases, there was a span of 14 bases.